Below, 18 T cell receptor beta chains from the same sample are listed, as sequenced in a study of blood T cell repertoires in COVID-19. Repertoires were generated with immunoSEQ multiplex PCR, while TCRdb's copy carries only in-frame clones and drops some. Here the sample spans roughly 170,000 clones, 83% being singletons. Sequenced input: PBMCs or T cells enriched from blood (not recorded which). The receptor set was obtained from a woman aged 45-59 years in a cohort exposed to, infected with or recovered from COVID-19 (not recorded which).

The chain's CDR3 is CASSRTESTDTQYF. CDR3 sequence (DNA): TGTGCCAGCAGCCGGACAGAAAGCACAGATACGCAGTATTTT. The chain couples TRBV3-1 (or the pseudogene TRBV3-2) to TRBJ2-3, with D possibly matching TRBD1 (6 bases). The CDR3 runs 14 residues. From germline, CDR1 is LGHDT and CDR2 YNNKEL (reference sequence). V was clipped by 4 bases and J by 0 bases, with 8 bases between them.

The chain uses TRBV5-4 and TRBJ2-3; D is uncertain. CDR1 and CDR2 (germline): SGHNT, YYREEE (reference sequence). V was cut by 4 bases and J by 4 bases, with 10 bases left in between. The CDR3 length is 13 residues. DNA of the CDR3: TGTGCCAGCAGCCCCCCCTCGGCAGATACGCAGTATTTT. Amino acid sequence: CASSPPSADTQYF.

The CDR3 region has the DNA TGTGCCAGCAGCTTAGGGACAGGGTACTACGAGCAGTACTTC. This sequence encodes CASSLGTGYYEQYF. The rearrangement joins TRBV7-2 to TRBJ2-7; 8 nucleotides match TRBD1. Per germline, CDR1 SGHTA and CDR2 FQGNSA. CDR3 length: 14 amino acids. After removal of 1 base from V and 3 bases from J, the junction contained 2 bases not matched to a gene.

The rearrangement links TRBV6-4 to TRBJ1-2; 7 bases agree with TRBD1. In germline, CDR1 is MRHNA, CDR2 SNTAGT. The CDR3 has 12 amino acids. V lost 6 bases, J lost 7 bases, and 5 bases stayed unmatched. The CDR3 region has the DNA TGTGCCAGCAGGGCCGCAGGGGGTGGCTACACCTTC. Its translation: CASRAAGGGYTF.

The J gene is TRBJ2-2, the V gene TRBV3-1 (or the pseudogene TRBV3-2); 8 bases are shared with TRBD1. The CDR3 has 16 amino acids. Germline V gene sequence: CDR1 LGHDT, CDR2 YNNKEL (reference sequence). V shed 5 bases, J shed 0 bases, and the junction held 5 bases outside the gene matches. The CDR3 DNA reads TGTGCCAGCAGCAACACAGGGGGATCGAACACCGGGGAGCTGTTTTTT. Amino acids: CASSNTGGSNTGELFF.

The genes are TRBV7-6 and TRBJ2-1; tentatively, D is TRBD2 (6 bases). With 0 bases removed from V and 7 bases from J, the gap between germline ends came to 19 bases. This CDR3 has 17 residues. Germline V gene lookup returns CDR1 SGHVS and CDR2 FNYEAQ. The CDR3 DNA reads as TGTGCCAGCAGCTTAGCCATCCCGGGAGTGGAACAAAATGAGCAGTTCTTC. It translates to CASSLAIPGVEQNEQFF.

This chain connects TRBV11-2 to TRBJ2-5; unclear D gene. The germline V and J ends were trimmed by 4 bases and 4 bases, with 13 bases remaining between them. This CDR3 comprises 14 residues. The V gene's germline CDR1 is SGHAT and CDR2 FQNNGV. The CDR3 DNA is TGTGCCAGCAGCTCCGGGTCCGGCCTAGAGACCCAGTACTTC. Its protein product is CASSSGSGLETQYF. The whole variable domain, filled in from reference TRBV11-2 and TRBJ2-5, reads EAGVAQSPRYKIIEKRQSVAFWCNPISGHATLYWYQQILGQGPKLLIQFQNNGVVDDSQLPKDRFSAERLKGVDSTLKIQPAKLEDSAVYLCASSSGSGLETQYFGPGTRLLVL.

This clone has just one count. This chain joins TRBV11-1 and TRBJ2-2; 7 bases match TRBD1. Germline V gene data show CDR1 as SGHAT and CDR2 as FQDESV (reference sequence). CDR3 length: 14 residues. V dropped 5 bases and J dropped 5; count of bases not matched to a gene: 5. For the CDR3, the DNA is TGTGCCAGCAGCCCATCACAGGGGACCGGGGAGCTGTTTTTT. The encoded protein is CASSPSQGTGELFF.

This chain joins TRBV3-1 (or the pseudogene TRBV3-2) and TRBJ2-4; 8 nucleotides line up with TRBD2. The CDR3 is 16 amino acids. Germline CDR1 is LGHDT and CDR2 is YNNKEL (reference sequence). J gave up 3 bases and V 1 base, and 5 bases lay outside the gene matches. This CDR3 is CASSQGTGGDKNIQYF. The CDR3 DNA reads as TGTGCCAGCAGCCAAGGGACGGGAGGGGACAAAAACATTCAGTACTTC.

The rearrangement uses TRBV5-1 and TRBJ2-3, with 8 bases aligning to TRBD1. The germline V gene has CDR1 SGHRS and CDR2 YFSETQ. J was trimmed by 1 base and V by 3 bases; bases with no gene match: 4. The CDR3 consists of 15 residues. This chain's CDR3 is CASSWTGKGTDTQYF. The CDR3 nucleotides are TGCGCCAGCAGCTGGACAGGGAAGGGCACAGATACGCAGTATTTT.

The CDR3 here is CASSYGDRESGNTIYF. The CDR3 DNA reads as TGCGCCAGCAGCTACGGCGACAGGGAATCTGGAAACACCATATATTTT. This chain connects TRBV5-1 to TRBJ1-3; 7 bases are a match to TRBD1. Germline V gene data show CDR1 as SGHRS and CDR2 as YFSETQ. CDR3 length: 16 amino acids. J was trimmed by 1 base and V by 3 bases; bases with no gene match: 7.

The V gene is TRBV5-1, the J gene TRBJ2-3, with 11 bases aligning to TRBD2. Trimming removed 4 bases from V and 9 bases from J; junction bases left unmatched: 10. From germline, CDR1 is SGHRS and CDR2 YFSETQ. CDR3 length: 15 amino acids. Here the CDR3 DNA reads TGCGCCAGCAGCCTAGGCGAACTAGCGGGAGAGACGCAGTATTTT. Translation: CASSLGELAGETQYF.

The CDR3 nucleotides read TGTGCCAGCAGCCAGGGACAGGGTTCTTATTCCGGGGAGCTGTTTTTT. This translates into CASSQGQGSYSGELFF. The rearrangement links TRBV11-2 to TRBJ2-2; 9 positions match TRBD1. In germline, CDR1 is SGHAT, CDR2 FQNNGV. This CDR3 spans 16 amino acids. Trimming took 5 bases from V and 6 from J; bases not matched to a gene: 10.

The chain carries TRBV6-5 and TRBJ2-2; D not certain. The germline V gene encodes CDR1 MNHEY and CDR2 SVGAGI. The germline V and J ends were trimmed by 5 bases and 0 bases, with 7 bases remaining between them. This CDR3 has 14 amino acids. Here the CDR3 DNA reads TGTGCCAGCAGTCGGGTCCCGAACACCGGGGAGCTGTTTTTT. It yields the protein CASSRVPNTGELFF.

The count of this clone is one. The chain combines TRBV11-3 with TRBJ1-1; D may be TRBD1 (5 bases). V was clipped by 2 bases and J by 4 bases, with 11 bases between them. The CDR3 consists of 14 residues. CDR1 and CDR2 (germline): SGHNT, YENEEA. For the CDR3, the DNA is TGTGCCAGCAGCTTACAGGGTGGGTCCACTGAAGCTTTCTTT. Translation gives CASSLQGGSTEAFF. Full variable domain (remainder filled in from reference TRBV11-3 and TRBJ1-1): EAGVVQSPRYKIIEKKQPVAFWCNPISGHNTLYWYLQNLGQGPELLIRYENEEAVDDSQLPKDRFSAERLKGVDSTLKIQPAELGDSAVYLCASSLQGGSTEAFFGQGTRLTVV.

The chain has TRBV2 and TRBJ2-7; TRBD2 might be the D (5 bases). CDR3 length equals 14 residues. CDR1 SNHLY and CDR2 FYNNEI come from the germline V gene. V shed 3 bases and J shed 1 base, with 10 bases lying between them. CDR3 DNA: TGTGCCAGCAGTGATCCGGGGTTGTCCTACGAGCAGTACTTC. Amino acids: CASSDPGLSYEQYF.

V gene TRBV11-3 combines with J gene TRBJ2-3, with 10 bases matching TRBD2. CDR3 length: 17 residues. V shed 4 bases and J 0 bases; nucleotides not matched to a gene: 7. Germline lookup yields CDR1 SGHNT and CDR2 YENEEA. In DNA, the CDR3 is TGTGCCAGCAGCTCGGGACTAGCGCCGACTAGCACAGATACGCAGTATTTT. It encodes CASSSGLAPTSTDTQYF.

The genes are TRBV25-1 and TRBJ2-7, with D tentatively TRBD1 (8 bases). Deletions cut 8 bases from V and 4 bases from J, with 18 bases between. CDR1 and CDR2 from the germline V gene are MGHDK and SYGVNS. The CDR3 loop spans 14 amino acids. The DNA of the CDR3 is TGTGCCAGCGTAGCGGGCAGGGGGCGATACGAGCAGTACTTC. Amino acids: CASVAGRGRYEQYF.